These 21 T cell receptor beta chains originate from one sample sequenced in a study of cytotoxic CD8 clonotypes in ibrutinib-treated CLL. Here immunoSEQ multiplex PCR was the method, and the copy in TCRdb shows in-frame clones only, minus some. This sample has roughly 200,000 clones, with roughly 79% found just once. The sample here was PBMCs, taken after 12 months of ibrutinib treatment. These receptors came from a human donor with chronic lymphocytic leukemia.

The chain couples TRBV2 to TRBJ2-5; the D gene is possibly TRBD2 (5 bases). The CDR3 extends over 14 amino acids. V shed 6 bases and J shed 2 bases, with 13 bases lying between them. Germline loops: CDR1 SNHLY, CDR2 FYNNEI. In DNA, the CDR3 is TGTGCCAGCAGGGAGGAACACAGTCAAGAGACCCAGTACTTC. It specifies CASREEHSQETQYF.

The rearrangement joins TRBV5-5 to TRBJ2-2; D not resolved. The V end lost 6 bases, the J end lost 5 bases, and 5 bases lay between the germline ends. Germline loops: CDR1 SGHKS, CDR2 YYEKEE (reference sequence). The CDR3 has 11 amino acids. The CDR3 here is CASTETGELFF. The CDR3 region has the DNA TGTGCCAGCACCGAAACCGGGGAGCTGTTTTTT.

V usage is TRBV5-1 and J usage is TRBJ1-1; 7 bases are shared with TRBD1. CDR3 length: 15 amino acids. The germline V gene has CDR1 SGHRS and CDR2 YFSETQ. Trimming at V came to 5 bases and at J to 1 base, leaving 8 bases not matched to a gene. Here the CDR3 DNA reads TGCGCCAGCAGTACTACGGGACAGACGAACACTGAAGCTTTCTTT. Amino acids: CASSTTGQTNTEAFF.

This clone came up once. V gene TRBV27 combines with J gene TRBJ2-1; tentative D call: TRBD2 (6 bases). Germline V CDR1 and CDR2: MNHEY, SMNVEV (reference sequence). The CDR3 has 14 residues. V lost 6 bases and J 5 bases, leaving 14 bases between the germline ends. The CDR3 DNA reads as TGTGCCAGCAGCTTGGTCGGGGGAAACAATGAGCAGTTCTTC. Residues: CASSLVGGNNEQFF.

This sequence joins TRBV28 and TRBJ2-1; 8 bases are a match to TRBD1. V lost 2 bases to trimming and J lost 8 bases; unmatched junction nucleotides: 8. Germline CDR1 MDHEN, CDR2 SYDVKM. This CDR3 has 15 amino acids. The CDR3 bases are TGTGCCAGCAGTTTACGTCTGACAGGGGACGATGAGCAGTTCTTC. Translating gives CASSLRLTGDDEQFF.

This sequence joins TRBV7-2 and TRBJ2-7; tentatively, D is TRBD1 (6 bases). The germline V gene has CDR1 SGHTA and CDR2 FQGNSA. This CDR3 region has 12 residues. V lost 6 bases, J lost 3 bases, and 9 bases lay in between. In DNA, the CDR3 is TGTGCCAGCAGACAGGACAGCTACGAGCAGTACTTC. Translation gives CASRQDSYEQYF.

The chain carries TRBV6-6 and TRBJ1-5; 9 nucleotides align to TRBD1. The CDR3 extends over 14 amino acids. Germline V gene data show CDR1 as MNHNY and CDR2 as SVGAGI (reference sequence). V gave up 7 bases and J gave up 4 bases; unmatched junction bases: 5. The CDR3 coding sequence is TGTGCCAGCAACAAAGGACAGGGGAATCAGCCCCAGCATTTT. It specifies CASNKGQGNQPQHF.

The rearrangement uses TRBV28 and TRBJ1-4; D gene uncertain. The germline gives CDR1 MDHEN, CDR2 SYDVKM. The CDR3 has 14 amino acids. V dropped 6 bases and J dropped 3 bases, with 11 bases sitting between them. CDR3 loop: CASSKNGANEKLFF. CDR3 nucleotide sequence: TGTGCCAGCAGCAAGAATGGAGCTAATGAAAAACTGTTTTTT.

The chain joins TRBV7-3 to TRBJ2-1; 8 bases fit TRBD2. Germline CDR1 is SGHTA and CDR2 is FQGTGA. Trimming removed 8 bases from V and 5 bases from J; junction bases left unmatched: 8. The CDR3 covers 14 residues. CDR3 sequence (DNA): TGTGCCAGCCGGGGGGGACTTACCAACAATGAGCAGTTCTTC. This gives the protein CASRGGLTNNEQFF.

The V and J genes are TRBV4-1 and TRBJ2-7, with 7 bases identical to TRBD2. This CDR3 is built from 12 residues. Germline V gives CDR1 MGHRA, CDR2 YSYEKL. V dropped 6 bases and J dropped 6; count of bases not matched to a gene: 5. CDR3 residues: CASRGRAPEQYF. As DNA, the CDR3 is TGCGCCAGCAGGGGGAGGGCCCCCGAGCAGTACTTC.

The V call is TRBV5-1, the J call TRBJ1-2; tentative D call: TRBD1 (5 bases). Germline V lookup: CDR1 SGHRS, CDR2 YFSETQ. V was shortened by 4 bases and J by 5 bases, with 15 bases between the two germline ends. This CDR3 is 14 amino acids long. The CDR3 DNA sequence: TGCGCCAGCAGCCCGACGGGACCGGCATATGGCTACACCTTC. Residues: CASSPTGPAYGYTF. Full variable domain (rest looked up from reference TRBV5-1 and TRBJ1-2): KAGVTQTPRYLIKTRGQQVTLSCSPISGHRSVSWYQQTPGQGLQFLFEYFSETQRNKGNFPGRFSGRQFSNSRSEMNVSTLELGDSALYLCASSPTGPAYGYTFGSGTRLTVV.

V is TRBV30 and J is TRBJ2-3, with no clear D. The V end lost 1 base, the J end lost 9 bases, and 8 bases lay between the germline ends. CDR3 length: 11 amino acids. Germline V lookup: CDR1 GTSNPN, CDR2 SVGIG (reference sequence). The DNA of the CDR3 is TGTGCCTGGAGTGGTGGAAGCACGCAGTATTTT. Translated, it gives CAWSGGSTQYF.

J is TRBJ1-1 and V is TRBV25-1; the D gene is possibly TRBD1 (5 bases). The CDR3 sequence is 13 residues long. The V gene's germline CDR1 is MGHDK and CDR2 SYGVNS. V was shortened by 2 bases and J by 12 bases, with 16 bases between the two germline ends. The CDR3 loop reads CASSERDGGGPFF. The DNA of the CDR3 is TGTGCCAGCAGTGAACGGGATGGGGGGGGACCTTTCTTT.

J is TRBJ2-5 and V is TRBV9; D unclear. V shed 0 bases and J shed 1 base, with 10 bases lying between them. Germline V CDR1 and CDR2: SGDLS, YYNGEE. There are 15 residues in the CDR3. CDR3 protein: CASSVASLGQETQYF. The CDR3 nucleotides are TGTGCCAGCAGCGTAGCTTCTTTGGGCCAAGAGACCCAGTACTTC.

This chain uses TRBV29-1 with TRBJ1-1; the D is unclear. The germline V gene encodes CDR1 SQVTM and CDR2 ANQGSEA. With 8 bases removed from V and 6 bases from J, the gap between germline ends came to 13 bases. CDR3 length: 11 residues. The CDR3 nucleotides read TGCAGCTGCCTCGTCTGGGCTGAAGCTTTCTTT. Translation gives CSCLVWAEAFF.

Only a few counts were recorded for this clone. The chain employs TRBV13 and TRBJ2-7, with D possibly TRBD1 on 6 matching bases. V dropped 5 bases and J dropped 2 bases, with 22 bases sitting between them. Germline CDR1 is PRHDT and CDR2 is FYEKMQ (reference sequence). The length of the CDR3 is 17 residues. CDR3 sequence reads: CASSLLTSGTTTYEQYF. The CDR3 region has the DNA TGTGCCAGCAGCCTACTAACCTCCGGGACAACGACCTACGAGCAGTACTTC. Full variable domain (remainder filled in from reference TRBV13 and TRBJ2-7): AAGVIQSPRHLIKEKRETATLKCYPIPRHDTVYWYQQGPGQDPQFLISFYEKMQSDKGSIPDRFSAQQFSDYHSELNMSSLELGDSALYFCASSLLTSGTTTYEQYFGPGTRLTVT.

This clone was recorded a few times. The chain is built from TRBV27 and TRBJ2-3; tentative D call: TRBD2 (6 bases). V lost 7 bases, J lost 3 bases, and 14 bases lay in between. The CDR3 is made up of 14 amino acids. Germline assignment: CDR1 MNHEY and CDR2 SMNVEV (reference sequence). In DNA, the CDR3 is TGTGCCAGCAAGTCGGGCGGGGCGACAGATACGCAGTATTTT. This codes for CASKSGGATDTQYF.

The chain uses TRBV2 and TRBJ1-2; D may be TRBD1 (5 bases). CDR3 length: 11 residues. Trimming cost V 3 bases and J 10 bases, with 9 bases left between them. The V gene's germline CDR1 is SNHLY and CDR2 FYNNEI. The CDR3, as DNA: TGTGCCAGCAGTGACACCAGGGTCTACACCTTC. It is translated as CASSDTRVYTF.

This chain connects TRBV5-5 to TRBJ2-7; 7 bases line up with TRBD2. The V segment lost 5 bases and the J segment 4 bases; nucleotides outside the gene matches: 6. This CDR3 comprises 13 residues. The germline V gene encodes CDR1 SGHKS and CDR2 YYEKEE (reference sequence). CDR3 sequence (DNA): TGTGCCAGCAGGGCTAGCGGACGATACGAGCAGTACTTC. This sequence encodes CASRASGRYEQYF.

The rearrangement joins TRBV6-5 to TRBJ2-7, with 9 bases that match TRBD1. The CDR3 is made up of 13 amino acids. Germline CDR1 is MNHEY and CDR2 is SVGAGI. The trim removed 4 bases at V and 5 bases at J, leaving 3 bases unmatched. The CDR3: CASSLTGGNEQYF. The CDR3 DNA is TGTGCCAGCAGTTTAACAGGGGGCAACGAGCAGTACTTC.

The rearrangement links TRBV6-5 to TRBJ1-3; D call uncertain. This CDR3 contains 14 residues. The germline gives CDR1 MNHEY, CDR2 SVGAGI. Trimming cost V 0 bases and J 2 bases, with 5 bases left between them. The CDR3 region is CASSYSIAGNTIYF. CDR3 bases: TGTGCCAGCAGTTACTCGATTGCTGGAAACACCATATATTTT.